This T cell receptor (beta chain) was sequenced for a study of blood T cell repertoires in COVID-19. The method was immunoSEQ multiplex PCR; TCRdb's version includes in-frame clones alone and lacks a portion of them. This sample has 200,000 to 300,000 clones; 83% occur once, and the top ten carry more than 5.5%. This CDR3 is built from 16 residues. Germline CDR1 reads SGHNT; CDR2 reads YENEEA. The V gene end was trimmed by 1 base and the J gene end by 2 bases; junction bases not matched to a gene: 2. J is TRBJ2-5 and V is TRBV11-3; TRBD2 aligns across 12 bases. The sequenced sample consisted of peripheral blood. This sequence was found in a human donor in a cohort sampled during active COVID-19. For the CDR3, the DNA is TGTGCCAGCAGCTTAGGTCTAGCGGGAGGGCAAGAGACCCAGTACTTC. Its protein product is CASSLGLAGGQETQYF.